These T cell receptor beta chains were read from a single sample in a study of cytomegalovirus exposure and HLA in healthy donors. The table came from immunoSEQ multiplex PCR; TCRdb's copy has only in-frame clones and leaves some out. The data show about 160,000 clones, approximately 81% seen once. Sample: PBMCs. The source of these receptors is a man aged 25 to 40 in good health and CMV-seropositive. Each CDR3 is given with its conserved first and last residue.

cdr3_aa: CASSGTSGTGGLSGNTIYF
j_call: TRBJ1-3
v_call: TRBV2

cdr3_aa: CASSLPGLAGGYEQYF
j_call: TRBJ2-7
v_call: TRBV28

cdr3_aa: CASSLVGLASGELFF
j_call: TRBJ2-2
v_call: TRBV7-9

cdr3_aa: CASSQDMPGGLYEQYF
j_call: TRBJ2-7
v_call: TRBV4-3

cdr3_aa: CASIPFYGGSYEQYF
j_call: TRBJ2-7
v_call: TRBV6-5

cdr3_aa: CASSNGTGSNQPQHF
j_call: TRBJ1-5
v_call: TRBV5-4

cdr3_aa: CASSPGSPRADYEQYF
j_call: TRBJ2-7
v_call: TRBV5-4

cdr3_aa: CASSSRVLVTEAFF
j_call: TRBJ1-1
v_call: TRBV28

cdr3_aa: CACRSGTSETGELFF
j_call: TRBJ2-2
v_call: TRBV19

cdr3_aa: CASSYTGESTEAFF
j_call: TRBJ1-1
v_call: TRBV6-5

cdr3_aa: CASSVQTVNTEAFF
j_call: TRBJ1-1
v_call: TRBV5-1

cdr3_aa: CASRSHRVSGYTF
j_call: TRBJ1-2
v_call: TRBV28

cdr3_aa: CATSRPSGRGATGANVLTF
j_call: TRBJ2-6
v_call: TRBV15

cdr3_aa: CASSDQAGGPSDEQFF
j_call: TRBJ2-1
v_call: TRBV6-4

cdr3_aa: CASSPRLAARVNEQFF
j_call: TRBJ2-1
v_call: TRBV4-1

cdr3_aa: CASSPPSGTNYNEQFF
j_call: TRBJ2-1
v_call: TRBV9

cdr3_aa: CASGLVLGQRRAGYTF
j_call: TRBJ1-2
v_call: TRBV12-5

cdr3_aa: CASSQVSGRNEQFF
j_call: TRBJ2-1
v_call: TRBV14

cdr3_aa: CASSFGDRETGELFF
j_call: TRBJ2-2
v_call: TRBV28

cdr3_aa: CASSFPTGSGTDTQYF
j_call: TRBJ2-3
v_call: TRBV19

cdr3_aa: CASSLGPGTTPYEQYF
j_call: TRBJ2-7
v_call: TRBV27

cdr3_aa: CASSRFISGGVNEQFF
j_call: TRBJ2-1
v_call: TRBV5-4

cdr3_aa: CASNSDRGLNEQFF
j_call: TRBJ2-1
v_call: TRBV14

cdr3_aa: CASSLTPSSGIGGNYGYTF
j_call: TRBJ1-2
v_call: TRBV4-1

cdr3_aa: CASSLPIYNEQFF
j_call: TRBJ2-1
v_call: TRBV5-1

cdr3_aa: CASSQGRGQGPHGYTF
j_call: TRBJ1-2
v_call: TRBV14

cdr3_aa: CAKRIAKNIQYF
j_call: TRBJ2-4
v_call: TRBV2

cdr3_aa: CASSLGQGSSYEQYF
j_call: TRBJ2-7
v_call: TRBV6-1

cdr3_aa: CASSQSFLALYEQYF
j_call: TRBJ2-7
v_call: TRBV4-3

cdr3_aa: CASSVSTGRTYEQYF
j_call: TRBJ2-7
v_call: TRBV9

cdr3_aa: CSVITGIAGYTF
j_call: TRBJ1-2
v_call: TRBV29-1

cdr3_aa: CASSGQGGYGYTF
j_call: TRBJ1-2
v_call: TRBV5-1

cdr3_aa: CASSLASGQGASYEQYF
j_call: TRBJ2-7
v_call: TRBV5-1

cdr3_aa: CASSLAAGGPGNTIYF
j_call: TRBJ1-3
v_call: TRBV7-6

cdr3_aa: CASSEYGHNGLNTEAFF
j_call: TRBJ1-1
v_call: TRBV2

cdr3_aa: CASSLMPGLYNEQFF
j_call: TRBJ2-1
v_call: TRBV7-3

cdr3_aa: CASSEAYPGTSPNEQFF
j_call: TRBJ2-1
v_call: TRBV6-1

cdr3_aa: CASSPTGRYGELFF
j_call: TRBJ2-2
v_call: TRBV18

cdr3_aa: CAWSDGTSGALEQFF
j_call: TRBJ2-1
v_call: TRBV30

cdr3_aa: CASSVASFNYGYTF
j_call: TRBJ1-2
v_call: TRBV9

cdr3_aa: CASSPQRSQHEQYF
j_call: TRBJ2-7
v_call: TRBV2

cdr3_aa: CASTPLRALSYEQYF
j_call: TRBJ2-7
v_call: TRBV2

cdr3_aa: CASSWGGERDYGYTF
j_call: TRBJ1-2
v_call: TRBV6-5

cdr3_aa: CASSFEGRRENIQYF
j_call: TRBJ2-4
v_call: TRBV27

cdr3_aa: CASSPVGGLAGEQREQFF
j_call: TRBJ2-1
v_call: TRBV7-7

cdr3_aa: CASIQGGYEQYF
j_call: TRBJ2-7
v_call: TRBV6-1

cdr3_aa: CASSQTGEANTEAFF
j_call: TRBJ1-1
v_call: TRBV7-9

cdr3_aa: CASSRGTPRNSNQPQHF
j_call: TRBJ1-5
v_call: TRBV4-1

cdr3_aa: CASSPIGGELPTEQYF
j_call: TRBJ2-7
v_call: TRBV28

cdr3_aa: CASSPHSGLTPTGELFF
j_call: TRBJ2-2
v_call: TRBV9